The TCR beta chain under discussion was sequenced for a study of radiotherapy plus CTLA-4 blockade in lung cancer. Study-level background: Patients showed objective responses in 15% to 20% of cases and disease control in under 40%.

Profiling relied on immunoSEQ multiplex PCR, and the TCRdb table lists in-frame clones only, not all of them. The sample contains 90,000 to 100,000 clones, 65% to 85% of which appear only once. The V segment lost 3 bases and the J segment 0 bases; nucleotides outside the gene matches: 5. The CDR3 runs 16 residues. CDR1 is SGHVS and CDR2 is FQNEAQ in the germline V gene. The specimen comprised peripheral blood, sampled from a patient treated with radiotherapy plus ipilimumab. The gene calls are TRBV7-8 and TRBJ2-7; 10 nucleotides line up with TRBD2. This receptor was obtained from a human donor with non-small cell lung cancer who had a partial response to radiotherapy plus ipilimumab. Some clones in this sample may be carry-over from other donors' samples. DNA for the CDR3: TGTGCCAGCAGCTTCTTCCTAGCGGGGGTCTCCTACGAGCAGTACTTC. This sequence encodes CASSFFLAGVSYEQYF.